This T cell receptor beta chain was captured by sequencing in a study of T cell repertoires in cytomegalovirus infection. General study results and limits: HLA-C-restricted CMV clonotypes gave the most frequent clonotype in two of eight donors.

About this clonotype itself: No antigen is known for it.

TCRdb fed the reads into MiXCR, producing one record per CDR3 protein. Seen here are 650,000 to 900,000 distinct CDR3 sequences, less than 35% observed once, and the top ten hold 9.5% to 15%. The CDR3 extends over 14 amino acids. The junction had 4 bases not matched to a gene; V was cut back by 8 bases and J by 0 bases. Germline V gene data show CDR1 as MNHEY and CDR2 as SVGEGT. The material sequenced was cultured CD8+ T cells from PBMCs, taken from culture after CMV antigen stimulation. The sequence was obtained from a human donor in good health (CMV status not recorded). Some clones in this sample may be carry-over from other donors' samples. The J gene is TRBJ2-3, the V gene TRBV6-2 or TRBV6-3; 8 bases are shared with TRBD1. CDR3 DNA sequence: TGTGCCAGCGGCAGACAGGGGAGCACAGATACGCAGTATTTT. This sequence encodes CASGRQGSTDTQYF.